What follows describes a single TCR beta chain. Antigen specificity is unknown. Other DNA sequences within the sample encode an identical CDR3. Libraries were prepared by immunoSEQ multiplex PCR; TCRdb keeps only in-frame clonotypes and omits some of them. This table has about 1.1 million clones, more than 75% appearing once. The data belong to a study of shared clonotypes between healthy human individuals. Study-wide background: Each donor had three CD4 naive, three CD4 memory, two CD8 naive and one CD8 memory plate. Study-wide results and caveats: Though the depth was large, rarefaction showed that sorted-subset sequencing was incomplete.

CDR3 length equals 14 residues. Germline CDR1 is SGHRS and CDR2 is YFSETQ. V lost 4 bases to trimming and J lost 3 bases, with 10 bases between them. Donors were healthy HIV-negative adults without recent acute infections or vaccinations. The chain couples TRBV5-1 to TRBJ2-2, with D perhaps given as TRBD1 or TRBD2 (5 bases each). This clonotype was obtained from a young man in good health. Some clones in this sample may be carry-over from other donors' samples. Sample: memory CD4+ T cells from PBMCs. Subset indicated: CD45RA-negative fraction. The CDR3 region has the DNA TGCGCCAGCAGCCCAGGGACGGACACCGGGGAGCTGTTTTTT. It codes for CASSPGTDTGELFF. Based on the CDR3 plus reference TRBV5-1 and TRBJ2-2, the full variable domain is KAGVTQTPRYLIKTRGQQVTLSCSPISGHRSVSWYQQTPGQGLQFLFEYFSETQRNKGNFPGRFSGRQFSNSRSEMNVSTLELGDSALYLCASSPGTDTGELFFGEGSRLTVL.